Below, one T cell receptor beta chain is given with its context. This entry comes from a study of T cell changes during pregnancy in multiple sclerosis. TCRdb keeps only in-frame clones here, not all; method: immunoSEQ multiplex PCR. The repertoire holds 42,000 or so clones, with approximately 94% as singletons. Germline V lookup: CDR1 SGHAT, CDR2 FQNNGV. The CDR3 sequence is 15 residues long. Losses at the gene ends were 4 bases for V and 1 base for J; bases not matched to a gene: 3. The TCR sequence derives from a female donor with multiple sclerosis, enrolled in a pregnancy study. The input for sequencing was CD4+ T cells from peripheral blood mononuclear cells, taken after pregnancy. The J gene is TRBJ2-7, the V gene TRBV11-2, with 11 bases lining up with TRBD2. CDR3 sequence (DNA): TGTGCCAGCAGCTCGGGACTAGCGGAATCCTACGAGCAGTACTTC. The encoded protein is CASSSGLAESYEQYF.